A selection of T cell receptor beta chains follows, all from one sample in a study of a mutant IDH1 vaccine in newly diagnosed glioma. Here immunoSEQ multiplex PCR was the method, and the copy in TCRdb shows in-frame clones only, minus some. This sample has about 51,000 clones, with roughly 78% found just once. Their target antigens are unknown. The specimen comprised PBMCs, sampled from a glioma patient whose treatment included an IDH1 peptide vaccine. All receptors derive from a man aged 45-65 years with glioma. Each CDR3 is given with its conserved first and last residue. D genes are given only for firm matches. Where a row states a size, it is once, few, many or the class of an expanded clone; other rows omit it.

V gene	D gene	J gene	clone size	CDR3 protein	CDR3 DNA
TRBV5-1	NA	TRBJ2-2	NA	CASSKGWPDTGELFF	TGCGCCAGCAGCAAAGGCTGGCCGGACACCGGGGAGCTGTTTTTT
TRBV18	NA	TRBJ2-2	NA	CASSQDSKGELFF	TGTGCCAGCTCCCAAGATTCGAAGGGGGAGCTGTTTTTT
TRBV9	TRBD2	TRBJ2-2	NA	CASSVGDYGNTGELFF	TGTGCCAGCAGCGTAGGGGACTACGGGAACACCGGGGAGCTGTTTTTT
TRBV2	NA	TRBJ1-2	once	CASSVKRDVVYGYTF	TGTGCCAGCAGTGTTAAGCGGGACGTGGTCTATGGCTACACCTTC
TRBV7-9	TRBD2	TRBJ2-7	few	CASSSPGTSGGLDLKQYF	TGTGCCAGCAGCTCGCCTGGGACTAGCGGGGGGCTTGACCTAAAGCAGTACTTC
TRBV7-9	TRBD1	TRBJ2-5	once	CASSPGTGGEETQYF	TGTGCCAGCAGCCCCGGGACAGGGGGCGAAGAGACCCAGTACTTC
TRBV7-2	NA	TRBJ1-1	NA	CASSHKWNTEAFF	TGTGCCAGCAGTCACAAGTGGAACACTGAAGCTTTCTTT
TRBV19	NA	TRBJ2-1	NA	CASRKGHPTSHEQFF	TGTGCCAGTAGGAAGGGGCACCCGACAAGTCACGAGCAGTTCTTC
TRBV14	TRBD1	TRBJ1-4	NA	CASSPRQGREKLFF	TGTGCCAGCAGCCCCAGACAGGGTCGGGAAAAACTGTTTTTT
TRBV27	TRBD1	TRBJ2-2	NA	CASSLWPGQANTGELFF	TGTGCCAGCAGTTTATGGCCGGGACAGGCGAACACCGGGGAGCTGTTTTTT
TRBV30	TRBD1	TRBJ2-2	many	CAWRRTGLLTGELFF	TGTGCCTGGAGGAGGACAGGGCTTTTGACCGGGGAGCTGTTTTTT
TRBV4-2	NA	TRBJ1-2	NA	CASSQDPQSGRDGYTF	TGTGCCAGCAGCCAAGATCCCCAATCCGGGAGGGATGGCTACACCTTC
TRBV5-1	NA	TRBJ2-2	few	CASSPNTGELFF	TGCGCCAGCAGCCCGAACACCGGGGAGCTGTTTTTT
TRBV18	NA	TRBJ1-1	NA	CASSPVGKEAFF	TGTGCCAGCTCACCAGTCGGGAAGGAAGCTTTCTTT
TRBV9	NA	TRBJ2-5	NA	CASSVGGTQETQYF	TGTGCCAGCAGCGTAGGGGGGACTCAAGAGACCCAGTACTTC
TRBV7-2	NA	TRBJ1-3	NA	CASSLAGSGNTIYF	TGTGCCAGCAGCTTAGCAGGGTCTGGAAACACCATATATTTT
TRBV18	NA	TRBJ2-2	few	CASSTMRDTGELFF	TGTGCCAGCTCGACGATGCGCGACACCGGGGAGCTGTTTTTT
TRBV7-9	NA	TRBJ2-1	NA	CASRDFYNEQFF	TGTGCCAGCAGGGACTTCTACAATGAGCAGTTCTTC
TRBV7-9	NA	TRBJ2-6	few	CASSFSGANVLTF	TGTGCCAGCAGCTTCTCTGGGGCCAACGTCCTGACTTTC
TRBV27	TRBD1	TRBJ1-4	few	CASRGQGASQNEKLFF	TGTGCCAGCAGGGGACAGGGGGCGAGTCAAAATGAAAAACTGTTTTTT
TRBV19	TRBD1	TRBJ1-5	few	CASSFQGQGARQPQHF	TGTGCCAGTAGTTTCCAGGGACAGGGGGCAAGACAGCCCCAGCATTTT
TRBV5-1	TRBD2	TRBJ2-7	NA	CASSLQGEGYEQYF	TGCGCCAGCAGCTTGCAAGGGGAGGGCTACGAGCAGTACTTC
TRBV29-1	TRBD1	TRBJ2-7	NA	CSMTGGSEQYF	TGCAGCATGACAGGGGGCAGCGAGCAGTACTTC
TRBV20-1	NA	TRBJ2-1	once	CSALIVNEQFF	TGCAGTGCCCTGATAGTGAATGAGCAGTTCTTC
TRBV2	TRBD1	TRBJ1-2	NA	CASSKDRANYGYTF	TGTGCCAGCAGTAAGGACAGGGCGAACTATGGCTACACCTTC
TRBV2	TRBD1	TRBJ2-7	NA	CASSEGPGGLYEQYF	TGTGCCAGCAGTGAGGGGCCAGGGGGCCTGTACGAGCAGTACTTC
TRBV6-1	NA	TRBJ1-4	NA	CASSEAGWGEKLFF	TGTGCCAGCAGTGAAGCGGGCTGGGGTGAAAAACTGTTTTTT
TRBV7-9	NA	TRBJ2-7	NA	CASSSTGSSYEQYF	TGTGCCAGCAGCTCAACAGGGTCCTCCTACGAGCAGTACTTC
TRBV27	NA	TRBJ1-2	few	CASRPTSGYGYTF	TGTGCCAGCAGACCCACCTCAGGCTATGGCTACACCTTC